The 12 T cell receptor beta chains presented below share a single source sample, sequenced in a study of identical twins. TCRdb passed the 5' RACE reads through MiXCR, listing each CDR3 protein once. The table has about 470,000 distinct CDR3 sequences, 24% seen once; the top ten hold 2.9%. These same records also appear under a second study, on T cells expressing NK-cell markers.

Sequencing was performed on CD4+ T cells sorted from blood. These receptors were collected from a woman aged 18-35 years in good health.

V gene TRBV20-1 combines with J gene TRBJ2-5; TRBD2 is a possible D gene (6 bases). The CDR3 loop spans 15 amino acids. Germline CDR1 DFQATT, CDR2 SNEGSKA (reference sequence). V lost 2 bases, J lost 5 bases, and 18 bases lay in between. CDR3 residues: CSARSAGWGRETQYF. In nucleotides, the CDR3 is TGCAGTGCTAGATCGGCGGGATGGGGTCGGGAGACCCAGTACTTC.

The chain carries TRBV19 and TRBJ2-7, with D perhaps matching TRBD2 (5 bases). The V gene's germline CDR1 is LNHDA and CDR2 SQIVND (reference sequence). The CDR3 runs 13 residues. Between the trimmed V and J ends, which lost 7 bases and 1 base, there was a span of 11 bases. The DNA for the CDR3 is TGTGCCAGTATTGGGAGAACTTCCTACGAGCAGTACTTC. Residues: CASIGRTSYEQYF.

This clonotype was counted only a few times. V and J are TRBV12-3 or TRBV12-4 and TRBJ2-7, with 9 bases matching TRBD1. J was trimmed by 5 bases and V by 3 bases; bases with no gene match: 8. This CDR3 is 15 amino acids long. The CDR3 DNA reads TGTGCCAGCAGTTTTGCGGGACAGGGTAACGACGAGCAGTACTTC. Amino acid sequence: CASSFAGQGNDEQYF.

There are a few counts of this clonotype. The V call is TRBV5-4, the J call TRBJ2-7, with no clear D. V was clipped by 0 bases and J by 4 bases, with 11 bases between them. The CDR3 spans 14 residues. In germline, CDR1 is SGHNT, CDR2 YYREEE (reference sequence). CDR3 sequence: CASSLGVTEYEQYF. The CDR3 DNA reads TGTGCCAGCAGCTTGGGGGTGACGGAATACGAGCAGTACTTC.

The V call is TRBV7-8, the J call TRBJ2-5; either TRBD1 or TRBD2 may fit D (6 bases each). CDR3 length equals 13 residues. The germline V and J ends were trimmed by 8 bases and 1 base, with 11 bases remaining between them. Germline lookup yields CDR1 SGHVS and CDR2 FQNEAQ. The CDR3 nucleotides are TGTGCCAGCGGTCGGGGGCCCCAAGAGACCCAGTACTTC. It codes for CASGRGPQETQYF.

The chain couples TRBV12-3 or TRBV12-4 to TRBJ2-5; the D gene is possibly TRBD2 (5 bases). The CDR3 loop spans 12 amino acids. V shed 2 bases and J shed 6 bases, with 7 bases lying between them. CDR3 nucleotide sequence: TGTGCCAGCAGTTTATGGGAGAAGACCCAGTACTTC. It codes for CASSLWEKTQYF.

This clonotype was seen a handful of times. The chain links TRBV5-1 to TRBJ1-1; 9 positions match TRBD1. Per the germline V gene, CDR1 is SGHRS and CDR2 is YFSETQ. The ends lost 5 bases at V and 4 bases at J; junction bases unmatched: 6. This CDR3 spans 14 amino acids. This CDR3 reads CASRGQGSLTEAFF. In DNA, the CDR3 is TGCGCCAGCAGAGGACAGGGGAGCCTCACTGAAGCTTTCTTT. Looking up the rest from reference TRBV5-1 and TRBJ1-1 gives the full variable domain: KAGVTQTPRYLIKTRGQQVTLSCSPISGHRSVSWYQQTPGQGLQFLFEYFSETQRNKGNFPGRFSGRQFSNSRSEMNVSTLELGDSALYLCASRGQGSLTEAFFGQGTRLTVV.

The rearrangement joins TRBV7-2 to TRBJ2-1; 10 bases agree with TRBD2. The CDR3 has 16 amino acids. CDR1 and CDR2 from the germline V gene are SGHTA and FQGNSA. The J segment lost 0 bases and the V segment lost 4 bases, leaving 3 bases of the junction unmatched. The CDR3, as DNA: TGTGCCAGCAGCTGGCTAGCGGGGGCCTCCTACAATGAGCAGTTCTTC. Its translation is CASSWLAGASYNEQFF.

J is TRBJ2-7 and V is TRBV6-2 or TRBV6-3; D ambiguous. The germline V gene encodes CDR1 MNHEY and CDR2 SVGEGT. This CDR3 contains 13 residues. Trimming stripped 6 bases from V and 3 bases from J, with 12 bases between. CDR3 region: CASRPRSLYEQYF. The CDR3 DNA sequence: TGTGCCAGCAGGCCTCGATCCCTCTACGAGCAGTACTTC.

The chain has TRBV4-1 and TRBJ2-3; TRBD1 is a possible D gene (6 bases). The CDR3 has 13 residues. From germline, CDR1 is MGHRA and CDR2 YSYEKL. The ends were cut back, 4 bases at V and 5 bases at J, with 10 bases in the middle. The CDR3 loop is CASSRQGQDTQYF. The CDR3, as DNA: TGCGCCAGCAGCCGGCAGGGGCAAGATACGCAGTATTTT.

There are many counts of this clonotype. The chain uses TRBV3-1 and TRBJ2-7; the match to TRBD2 covers 9 bases. This CDR3 spans 16 amino acids. Germline V gives CDR1 LGHDT, CDR2 YNNKEL (reference sequence). Unmatched junction bases numbered 13, after V lost 4 bases and J lost 6 bases. DNA of the CDR3: TGTGCCAGCAGCCTCTACGGTAGCGGGAGAGCTTCCGAGCAGTACTTC. Its protein product is CASSLYGSGRASEQYF.

This clonotype was counted between two and nine times. The J gene is TRBJ1-1, the V gene TRBV20-1, with a weak D call TRBD1 (6 bases). Trimming shortened V by 0 bases and J by 6 bases, and 17 bases separated the two germline ends. Germline V gene sequence: CDR1 DFQATT, CDR2 SNEGSKA (reference sequence). This CDR3 region has 15 residues. CDR3 nucleotide sequence: TGCAGTGCTAGAGATCCGCAGGGGTCAGGGGCTGAAGCTTTCTTT. Protein sequence: CSARDPQGSGAEAFF.